Shown below are 32 T cell receptor beta chains from a single sample sequenced in a study of CD8 T cells in ankylosing spondylitis (dated by TCRdb to about 2017). Paper-wide results and their limitations: A TCR beta motif of eight highly homologous amino acid variants appeared characteristic of blood from ankylosing spondylitis patients.

Antigens for these TCRs are unknown. Libraries were made using 5' RACE. The reads were generated on an Illumina HiSeq 2500. TCRdb's own reprocessing of the public reads used fastp at Q25 and MiXCR and kept productive beta chains. When rows share a CDR3 protein, they turn into one entry using the most common DNA and genes. The sample contains around 450,000 distinct CDR3 sequences, 25% to 30% of them found a single time. The ten largest clones represent about 0.92% of the sample. Source material: blood, either unsorted or a sorted T cell fraction (not recorded which). These receptors all stem from a male donor with ankylosing spondylitis.

The chain links TRBV21-1 to TRBJ1-2; the D call of TRBD1 is as the table states it, not checked on the DNA. TRBV21-1 is termed a pseudogene. CDR3 size: 17 residues. CDR3 coding DNA: TGTGCCAGCAGCAAAAGGGAGAATTGGGACAGCGTCTCTGGCTACACCTTC. It is translated as CASSKRENWDSVSGYTF.

V gene TRBV3-1 combines with J gene TRBJ2-6; no firm D call. Trimming took 5 bases from V and 0 from J, leaving 8 bases between them. Germline lookup yields CDR1 LGHDT and CDR2 YNNKEL (reference sequence). The CDR3 is 15 residues long. CDR3 loop: CASSETYSGANVLTF. For the CDR3, the DNA is TGTGCCAGCAGCGAGACCTACTCTGGGGCCAACGTCCTGACTTTC.

This clonotype was seen only a few times. The chain is built from TRBV29-1 and TRBJ1-5; D remains unclear. Trimming left V 4 bases short and J 1 base short, with 11 bases between. The CDR3 has 14 amino acids. Looked up from germline, CDR1 is SQVTM and CDR2 is ANQGSEA. CDR3 region: CSVGSQASNQPQHF. CDR3 bases: TGCAGCGTTGGTTCGCAGGCAAGCAATCAGCCCCAGCATTTT.

This clonotype was seen only a few times. V is TRBV12-3 or TRBV12-4 and J is TRBJ1-2; no clear D. Trimming cost V 3 bases and J 7 bases, with 9 bases left between them. The CDR3 is made up of 12 amino acids. Here the CDR3 reads CASSFGRGGYTF. The CDR3 DNA reads as TGTGCCAGCAGTTTCGGGCGCGGTGGCTACACCTTC.

The V gene is TRBV12-3 or TRBV12-4, the J gene TRBJ2-7; D may be TRBD1 (5 bases). V was shortened by 5 bases and J by 2 bases, with 13 bases between the two germline ends. The CDR3 has 14 residues. DNA for the CDR3: TGTGCCAGCAGTAACCAGGACATAACCTACGAGCAGTACTTC. Protein sequence: CASSNQDITYEQYF.

This clonotype has only a few counts. This chain connects TRBV20-1 to TRBJ1-1; D unclear. V was trimmed by 2 bases and J by 1 base, leaving 2 bases between them. CDR3 size: 11 residues. Germline V CDR1 and CDR2: DFQATT, SNEGSKA (reference sequence). CDR3 sequence (DNA): TGCAGTGCTAGAAAGAACACTGAAGCTTTCTTT. It yields the protein CSARKNTEAFF.

This clonotype was picked up a small number of times. The CDR3 ends on some other residue instead of the conserved phenylalanine or tryptophan, so this is likely a read error. The chain employs TRBV12-5 and TRBJ1-6; D is uncertain. The CDR3 consists of 15 residues. CDR1 and CDR2 from the germline V gene are LGHNT and FRNRAP. Trimming removed 1 base from V and 9 bases from J, with 13 bases in between. Here the CDR3 DNA reads TGTGCTAGTGGTTTGGCCTCACTACGGAGTTCACCCCTCCACCTT. Its translation is CASGLASLRSSPLHL.

This chain uses TRBV11-3 with TRBJ2-2; TRBD2 matches at 9 bases. CDR1 is SGHNT, CDR2 YENEEA, per germline. J lost 4 bases, V lost 0 bases, and 6 bases had no gene match. CDR3 size: 17 residues. The CDR3: CASSLDPLAGRTGELFF. The CDR3 nucleotides read TGTGCCAGCAGCTTAGATCCACTAGCGGGTCGCACCGGGGAGCTGTTTTTT.

This clonotype was picked up a small number of times. The chain links TRBV10-1 to TRBJ2-7; the D gene is possibly TRBD1 (5 bases). The CDR3 has 15 amino acids. The V end lost 1 base, the J end lost 2 bases, and 12 bases lay between the germline ends. Germline V gene lookup returns CDR1 WNHNN and CDR2 SYGVQD (reference sequence). CDR3 in DNA: TGCGCCAGCAGTGAGTGGGGCTCAGGAACCTACGAGCAGTACTTC. This codes for CASSEWGSGTYEQYF.

This chain joins TRBV5-1 and TRBJ2-1, with 13 positions matching TRBD2. CDR3 size: 14 residues. Germline V CDR1 and CDR2: SGHRS, YFSETQ. V gave up 3 bases and J gave up 6 bases; unmatched junction bases: 0. The CDR3 nucleotides read TGCGCCAGCAGCTGGACTAGCGGGAGCAATGAGCAGTTCTTC. Translation: CASSWTSGSNEQFF.

The V gene is TRBV24-1, the J gene TRBJ2-2, with 9 bases fitting TRBD1. CDR1 KGHDR and CDR2 SFDVKD come from the germline V gene. The CDR3 spans 16 residues. Germline trimming cut 5 bases from V and 2 bases from J; bases unmatched to any gene: 5. CDR3 in amino acids: CATSGTGALNTGELFF. The CDR3, as DNA: TGTGCCACCAGTGGGACAGGGGCCCTCAACACCGGGGAGCTGTTTTTT.

The J gene is TRBJ2-1, the V gene TRBV7-8, with 7 bases that match TRBD2. Germline CDR1 reads SGHVS; CDR2 reads FQNEAQ. With 6 bases clipped from V and 4 bases from J, the junction kept 12 bases outside the gene matches. The CDR3 runs to 16 residues. The CDR3 coding sequence is TGTGCCAGCAGTCGCGTCAGGCTAGCGGTTTACAATGAGCAGTTCTTC. It codes for CASSRVRLAVYNEQFF. Drawing the rest from reference TRBV7-8 and TRBJ2-1, the complete variable domain is GAGVSQSPRYKVAKRGQDVALRCDPISGHVSLFWYQQALGQGPEFLTYFQNEAQLDKSGLPSDRFFAERPEGSVSTLKIQRTQQEDSAVYLCASSRVRLAVYNEQFFGPGTRLTVL.

This clonotype was seen only a few times. This chain uses TRBV5-1 with TRBJ1-1, with D uncertain. Germline values: CDR1 SGHRS, CDR2 YFSETQ. CDR3 length equals 13 residues. Trimming removed 5 bases from V and 3 bases from J, with 11 bases in between. The CDR3 sequence is CASRSETYTEAFF. The CDR3 region has the DNA TGCGCCAGCAGGAGTGAGACTTACACTGAAGCTTTCTTT.

This clonotype was recorded a few times. V and J are TRBV12-3 or TRBV12-4 and TRBJ2-1; D remains unclear. V was pared by 10 bases and J by 0 bases, with 10 bases between. The CDR3 is made up of 13 amino acids. For the CDR3, the DNA is TGTGCCACCGTAAGGAGCTCCTACAATGAGCAGTTCTTC. It is translated as CATVRSSYNEQFF.

The gene calls are TRBV5-5 and TRBJ1-1; a possible D gene is TRBD1 (6 bases). This CDR3 comprises 14 residues. The V gene lost 3 bases and the J gene lost 1 base, with 10 bases spanning the gap. Germline V gene data show CDR1 as SGHKS and CDR2 as YYEKEE (reference sequence). CDR3 protein: CASSWAGQNTEAFF. The CDR3 DNA is TGTGCCAGCAGCTGGGCGGGACAGAACACTGAAGCTTTCTTT.

The V call is TRBV20-1, the J call TRBJ2-1; TRBD2 aligns across 10 bases. The CDR3 sequence is 17 residues long. Germline CDR1 and CDR2: DFQATT and SNEGSKA (reference sequence). J was trimmed by 4 bases and V by 5 bases; bases with no gene match: 14. In nucleotides, the CDR3 is TGCAGTGCTCCCACGACCCTACTAGCGGGAACTTACAATGAGCAGTTCTTC. The encoded protein is CSAPTTLLAGTYNEQFF.

The rearrangement joins TRBV4-2 to TRBJ1-4, with D possibly being TRBD1 (6 bases). In germline, CDR1 is LGHNA, CDR2 YNFKEQ. V lost 3 bases and J lost 6, with 11 bases in between. The CDR3 is 14 residues long. The CDR3 reads CASSQEGGYEKLFF. CDR3 DNA: TGTGCCAGCAGCCAGGAAGGGGGTTATGAAAAACTGTTTTTT.

The rearrangement uses TRBV20-1 and TRBJ2-1; D perhaps matches TRBD2 (6 bases). The CDR3 is 17 amino acids. V lost 3 bases, J lost 4 bases, and 22 bases lay in between. The germline V gene has CDR1 DFQATT and CDR2 SNEGSKA (reference sequence). The CDR3 DNA is TGCAGTGCTAGGGTTAGTAGCGGCCTAGAGTCGTACAATGAGCAGTTCTTC. It encodes CSARVSSGLESYNEQFF.

CDR3 sequence (DNA): TGTGCCAGCAGCAGCTTAGAAAGATCCTCTGGAAACACCATATATTTT. Residues: CASSSLERSSGNTIYF. J is TRBJ1-3 and V is TRBV3-1; D is uncertain. The germline CDR1 and CDR2 sequences are LGHDT and YNNKEL (reference sequence). Trimming took 5 bases from V and 0 from J, leaving 14 bases between them. The length of the CDR3 is 16 residues.

V is TRBV20-1 and J is TRBJ1-3, with 10 bases lining up with TRBD1. CDR1 and CDR2 (germline): DFQATT, SNEGSKA (reference sequence). The CDR3 consists of 15 residues. The V gene end was trimmed by 6 bases and the J gene end by 4 bases; junction bases not matched to a gene: 9. The DNA of the CDR3 is TGCAGTGCACGACAGGGGGCAGGGGGAGGAAACACCATATATTTT. It encodes CSARQGAGGGNTIYF.

The rearrangement uses TRBV5-1 and TRBJ1-1; D is undetermined. Trimming stripped 3 bases from V and 0 bases from J, with 9 bases between. The V gene's germline CDR1 is SGHRS and CDR2 YFSETQ. The CDR3 is 14 residues long. The CDR3 protein is CASSSFLLNTEAFF. CDR3 in DNA: TGCGCCAGCAGCTCCTTTTTGTTGAACACTGAAGCTTTCTTT.

This clonotype showed up just a few times. The V call is TRBV11-2, the J call TRBJ2-4; no clear D. Looked up from germline, CDR1 is SGHAT and CDR2 is FQNNGV. The CDR3 extends over 14 amino acids. V was cut by 1 base and J by 0 bases, with 4 bases left in between. DNA for the CDR3: TGTGCCAGCAGCTTAGTGGCAGCCAAAAACATTCAGTACTTC. Amino acids: CASSLVAAKNIQYF.

V usage is TRBV20-1 and J usage is TRBJ1-6; 11 nucleotides line up with TRBD1. The CDR3 is made up of 16 amino acids. V shed 5 bases and J 5 bases; nucleotides not matched to a gene: 8. Germline CDR1 reads DFQATT; CDR2 reads SNEGSKA (reference sequence). CDR3 DNA sequence: TGCAGTGCTGCCCTAGGACAGGGGGCGGATAATTCACCCCTCCACTTT. Its translation is CSAALGQGADNSPLHF.

The chain has TRBV3-1 and TRBJ2-1, with TRBD2 identical over 12 bases. This CDR3 comprises 15 residues. V lost 4 bases, J lost 7 bases, and 5 bases stayed unmatched. Germline V gene sequence: CDR1 LGHDT, CDR2 YNNKEL (reference sequence). The CDR3, as DNA: TGTGCCAGCAGCCCGACTAGCGGGAGACGGAATGAGCAGTTCTTC. It encodes CASSPTSGRRNEQFF.

This clonotype was picked up a small number of times. The rearrangement uses TRBV12-3 or TRBV12-4 and TRBJ1-1; D call uncertain. This CDR3 contains 14 residues. V was shortened by 2 bases and J by 6 bases, with 13 bases between the two germline ends. This chain's CDR3 is CASSLREGYAEAFF. In DNA, the CDR3 is TGTGCCAGCAGTTTACGGGAAGGCTATGCTGAAGCTTTCTTT.

This clonotype was counted between two and nine times. This chain links TRBV11-2 with TRBJ1-4; 9 nucleotides align to TRBD1. The CDR3 totals 15 residues. Germline CDR1 reads SGHAT; CDR2 reads FQNNGV. Unmatched junction bases numbered 4, after V lost 3 bases and J lost 5 bases. The CDR3 here is CASSFRTGVNEKLFF. In DNA, the CDR3 is TGTGCCAGCAGCTTTCGGACAGGGGTCAATGAAAAACTGTTTTTT.

The rearrangement links TRBV10-3 to TRBJ2-1; 7 nucleotides match TRBD2. Germline CDR1 reads ENHRY; CDR2 reads SYGVKD. This CDR3 has 14 amino acids. J gave up 7 bases and V 10 bases, and 13 bases lay outside the gene matches. The CDR3 protein is CASRGVAERNEQFF. The CDR3 nucleotides are TGTGCCAGCCGGGGGGTAGCGGAAAGGAATGAGCAGTTCTTC.

V usage is TRBV24-1 and J usage is TRBJ2-5; 8 positions match TRBD1. Germline V gives CDR1 KGHDR, CDR2 SFDVKD. The CDR3 loop spans 16 amino acids. The J segment lost 2 bases and the V segment lost 1 base, leaving 5 bases of the junction unmatched. CDR3: CATSDFGTGQQETQYF. The DNA of the CDR3 is TGTGCCACCAGTGATTTCGGGACAGGCCAACAAGAGACCCAGTACTTC.

This clonotype was counted once. The J gene is TRBJ2-3, the V gene TRBV11-3; 11 bases align to TRBD2. Germline CDR1 and CDR2: SGHNT and YENEEA. Unmatched junction bases numbered 6, after V lost 3 bases and J lost 4 bases. The CDR3 covers 16 residues. This chain's CDR3 is CASSLASGRSSDTQYF. CDR3 nucleotides: TGTGCCAGCAGCTTGGCTAGCGGGAGGAGTTCAGATACGCAGTATTTT. Full variable domain (remainder filled in from reference TRBV11-3 and TRBJ2-3): EAGVVQSPRYKIIEKKQPVAFWCNPISGHNTLYWYLQNLGQGPELLIRYENEEAVDDSQLPKDRFSAERLKGVDSTLKIQPAELGDSAVYLCASSLASGRSSDTQYFGPGTRLTVL.

J is TRBJ2-1 and V is TRBV19; TRBD1 is a possible D gene (6 bases). The ends were cut back, 5 bases at V and 8 bases at J, with 10 bases in the middle. CDR3 length: 12 amino acids. Germline V CDR1 and CDR2: LNHDA, SQIVND (reference sequence). CDR3 nucleotide sequence: TGTGCCAGTAGTCCGACAGGATATGAGCAGTTCTTC. Amino acids: CASSPTGYEQFF.

The chain carries TRBV27 and TRBJ2-1, with 7 bases fitting TRBD2. The CDR3 spans 15 residues. Germline CDR1 is MNHEY and CDR2 is SMNVEV (reference sequence). Unmatched junction bases numbered 10, after V lost 7 bases and J lost 4 bases. CDR3 protein: CASKTGLESYNEQFF. The CDR3 coding sequence is TGTGCCAGCAAAACTGGACTAGAGTCTTACAATGAGCAGTTCTTC.

This clonotype was counted only a few times. The chain joins TRBV5-1 to TRBJ2-7; a weak D match, TRBD1 (6 bases). CDR3 length: 13 residues. Germline V gene data show CDR1 as SGHRS and CDR2 as YFSETQ. Trimming stripped 4 bases from V and 3 bases from J, with 11 bases between. CDR3: CASSPGHLYEQYF. DNA for the CDR3: TGCGCCAGCAGCCCGGGACATCTCTACGAGCAGTACTTC.